This T cell receptor (beta chain) emerged from a study of identical twins. Germline CDR1 reads SGDLS; CDR2 reads YYNGEE. CDR3 length: 16 residues. Trimming removed 3 bases from V and 11 bases from J; junction bases left unmatched: 11. This clonotype came up many times. Template switching, a step in the protocol, added a universal primer site, and cDNA carried unique molecular identifiers. TCRdb itself ran the 5' RACE reads through MiXCR, one entry per CDR3 protein. The sample holds 200,000 to 300,000 distinct CDR3 sequences, 7.5% seen once. The data also belong to a second study, concerning yellow fever vaccine responses in identical twins. This second report adds: Convergence reportedly seemed to mark part of the twins' vaccine T cell response, with personalization marking the rest.

The sequenced sample was CD8+ T cells sorted from blood. The chain links TRBV9 to TRBJ2-1, with TRBD2 identical over 13 bases. The TCR comes from a woman aged 18-29 years in good health. Here the CDR3 DNA reads TGTGCCAGCAGCGGTCTCGGGACTAGCGGGGACAGGCAGCAGTTCTTC. The encoded protein is CASSGLGTSGDRQQFF.